This T cell receptor beta chain was retrieved from a study of CD8 T cells in ankylosing spondylitis. Via MiXCR, TCRdb re-called the 5' RACE reads, giving one row per CDR3 protein. The sample shows a few hundred thousand distinct CDR3 sequences, 15% to 20% of them seen only once. Findings and caveats of the study: Certain motif variants had earlier appeared in reactive arthritis synovial fluid and blood. Within ankylosing spondylitis blood, a TCR beta motif made up of roughly eight highly homologous variants appeared to be characteristic.

As concerns this clonotype: Its cognate antigen is unknown. This may be a read error, as it is one base from a much larger clone.

CDR1 is SGHAT and CDR2 is FQNNGV in the germline V gene. CDR3 length equals 12 residues. The chain couples TRBV11-2 to TRBJ2-3, with TRBD1 identical over 10 bases. The sequenced sample was blood, either unsorted or a sorted T cell fraction (not recorded which). The clonotype comes from a male donor with ankylosing spondylitis. CDR3 residues: CASGFGQGGEYF. The CDR3 bases are TGTGCCAGCGGCTTTGGACAGGGGGGAGAGTATTTT.